This entry is about one T cell receptor beta chain. No antigen is known for it. Random hexamers were used to reverse transcribe an amount of about 0.45 to 1 ug RNA. The method of amplification for TCR beta CDR3 was immunoSEQ multiplex PCR, covering 54 Vbeta and 13 Jbeta. TCRdb re-derived calls from the immunoSEQ multiplex PCR reads in MiXCR, one entry per CDR3 protein. Altogether hundreds of thousands of distinct CDR3 sequences are present, about 85% being singletons, with the ten largest covering over 0.09%. Germline CDR1 and CDR2: MNHEY and SMNVEV (reference sequence). With 3 bases clipped from V and 5 bases from J, the junction kept 9 bases outside the gene matches. CDR3 length: 16 amino acids. The data stem from a study of CD8 T cells in Susac syndrome. General study results and limits: That the number of individuals in its TCR sequencing and HLA analysis was relatively small was acknowledged by the study.

Sequencing targeted TCR beta in T cells from blood (CD8+ and CD4+). The rearrangement joins TRBV27 to TRBJ2-3; 9 bases align to TRBD2. The sequence came from a human donor with multiple sclerosis. Material for sequencing was CD8+ T cells from PBMCs. In DNA, the CDR3 is TGTGCCAGCAGTTTCCTTAGCGGGAGTGGGAAAGATACGCAGTATTTT. Protein: CASSFLSGSGKDTQYF.